These 32 T cell receptor beta chains were all obtained from the same sample, sequenced in a study of OX40 agonist ivuxolimab in advanced cancers. Profiled with immunoSEQ multiplex PCR; TCRdb holds only in-frame clones, not every one. Here the sample spans about 36,000 clones, around 80% being singletons. The sample in question was CD4+ or CD8+ T cells sorted from blood, obtained in a trial of the OX40 agonist ivuxolimab. These receptors originate from an adult with an advanced solid tumor such as melanoma, head and neck, liver or kidney cancer.

The rearrangement joins TRBV9 to TRBJ2-7; 10 bases agree with TRBD2. The CDR3 sequence is 21 residues long. Germline lookup yields CDR1 SGDLS and CDR2 YYNGEE. After removal of 3 bases from V and 1 base from J, the junction contained 22 bases not matched to a gene. The CDR3 reads CASSEPSGVLAGDPSSYEQYF. The DNA for the CDR3 is TGTGCCAGCAGCGAGCCCTCGGGGGTGCTAGCGGGAGACCCTTCGTCCTACGAGCAGTACTTC. The whole variable domain, remainder taken from reference TRBV9 and TRBJ2-7, is DSGVTQTPKHLITATGQRVTLRCSPRSGDLSVYWYQQSLDQGLQFLIQYYNGEERAKGNILERFSAQQFPDLHSELNLSSLELGDSALYFCASSEPSGVLAGDPSSYEQYFGPGTRLTVT.

The chain joins TRBV4-1 to TRBJ2-7; D perhaps matches TRBD2 (6 bases). The V gene's germline CDR1 is MGHRA and CDR2 YSYEKL. This CDR3 has 17 amino acids. The germline V and J ends were trimmed by 0 bases and 4 bases, with 19 bases remaining between them. The DNA of the CDR3 is TGCGCCAGCAGCCAAGATATCCTCGTGGCTAGCGTATACGAGCAGTACTTC. Translation gives CASSQDILVASVYEQYF.

The rearrangement links TRBV2 to TRBJ2-1, with 12 bases lining up with TRBD2. Germline CDR1 and CDR2: SNHLY and FYNNEI. Trimming took 2 bases from V and 8 from J; bases not matched to a gene: 1. The CDR3 is 14 residues long. CDR3 region: CASSELAGGDEQFF. CDR3 coding DNA: TGTGCCAGCAGTGAACTAGCGGGGGGGGATGAGCAGTTCTTC. Looking up the rest from reference TRBV2 and TRBJ2-1 gives the full variable domain: EPEVTQTPSHQVTQMGQEVILRCVPISNHLYFYWYRQILGQKVEFLVSFYNNEISEKSEIFDDQFSVERPDGSNFTLKIRSTKLEDSAMYFCASSELAGGDEQFFGPGTRLTVL.

The CDR3, as DNA: TGTGCCAGCAGCCCCGGGACAGGGTTTAATGAAAAACTGTTTTTT. Protein sequence: CASSPGTGFNEKLFF. The rearrangement uses TRBV7-9 and TRBJ1-4; 9 bases align to TRBD1. CDR3 length: 15 amino acids. Germline V gene data show CDR1 as SEHNR and CDR2 as FQNEAQ (reference sequence). With V trimmed by 5 bases and J by 4 bases, 5 bases remained unmatched.

V usage is TRBV4-1 and J usage is TRBJ1-4; no definite D call. This CDR3 contains 16 residues. Germline V lookup: CDR1 MGHRA, CDR2 YSYEKL. The V end lost 0 bases, the J end lost 4 bases, and 12 bases lay between the germline ends. CDR3 DNA: TGCGCCAGCAGCCAAGAGTGGAAGTCCAGTAATGAAAAACTGTTTTTT. Translated: CASSQEWKSSNEKLFF.

The chain uses TRBV6-5 and TRBJ1-5, with D possibly being TRBD1 (5 bases). V lost 0 bases and J lost 8, with 11 bases in between. The CDR3 is 14 residues long. Germline CDR1 is MNHEY and CDR2 is SVGAGI. CDR3 amino acids: CASSYSPGGEPQHF. The CDR3 DNA reads TGTGCCAGCAGTTACTCCCCCGGGGGGGAGCCCCAGCATTTT.

This clone was picked up one time. Written as DNA, the CDR3 is TGTGCCAGCAGCATTACAGGGGCTGCTCTTCCCCAGCATTTT. It codes for CASSITGAALPQHF. The rearrangement joins TRBV7-9 to TRBJ1-5; 7 bases line up with TRBD1. Germline V gene sequence: CDR1 SEHNR, CDR2 FQNEAQ (reference sequence). J gave up 10 bases and V 5 bases, and 11 bases lay outside the gene matches. The CDR3 has 14 amino acids.

V usage is TRBV6-1 and J usage is TRBJ2-6; tentatively, D is TRBD1 (5 bases). V shed 4 bases and J shed 0 bases, with 10 bases lying between them. The CDR3 length is 16 residues. CDR1 MNHNS and CDR2 SASEGT come from the germline V gene. CDR3 sequence (DNA): TGTGCCAGCAGTGGATCAGGGTACTCTGGGGCCAACGTCCTGACTTTC. It is translated as CASSGSGYSGANVLTF.

Turning to this clone: Other nucleotide sequences from this sample produce the same CDR3. V and J are TRBV30 and TRBJ2-7, with D tentatively TRBD2 (6 bases). The CDR3 covers 13 residues. Trimming pared 0 bases from V and 3 bases from J, leaving 9 bases between. Germline V gene sequence: CDR1 GTSNPN, CDR2 SVGIG (reference sequence). The CDR3 loop is CAWSVGGNYEQYF. In DNA form, the CDR3 reads TGTGCCTGGAGTGTAGGAGGGAACTACGAGCAGTACTTC. The full variable domain, completed using reference TRBV30 and TRBJ2-7, is SQTIHQWPATLVQPVGSPLSLECTVEGTSNPNLYWYRQAAGRGLQLLFYSVGIGQISSEVPQNLSASRPQDRQFILSSKKLLLSDSGFYLCAWSVGGNYEQYFGPGTRLTVT.

This chain links TRBV5-4 with TRBJ2-7; D gene uncertain. The V gene lost 2 bases and the J gene lost 3 bases, with 15 bases spanning the gap. The CDR3 has 15 residues. Germline assignment: CDR1 SGHNT and CDR2 YYREEE (reference sequence). The chain's CDR3 is CASSLHHRADYEQYF. DNA of the CDR3: TGTGCCAGCAGCTTACACCATCGAGCAGACTACGAGCAGTACTTC.

This clone is categorized as large (0.1 to 1%). The chain carries TRBV4-1 and TRBJ1-1; D remains ambiguous. This CDR3 has 17 amino acids. V lost 0 bases and J 6 bases, leaving 20 bases between the germline ends. Germline lookup yields CDR1 MGHRA and CDR2 YSYEKL. The CDR3 reads CASSQDWNNRGGPEAFF. The CDR3 DNA reads as TGCGCCAGCAGCCAAGATTGGAACAACAGAGGAGGGCCTGAAGCTTTCTTT.

This chain uses TRBV11-2 with TRBJ2-7, with TRBD1 identical over 9 bases. The CDR3 runs 15 residues. V dropped 3 bases and J dropped 4; count of bases not matched to a gene: 7. From germline, CDR1 is SGHAT and CDR2 FQNNGV. The CDR3 region has the DNA TGTGCCAGCAGCTTGGGACAGGGAAGTAGTTACGAGCAGTACTTC. This codes for CASSLGQGSSYEQYF.

CDR3 coding DNA: TGTGCCAGCAGCTTGGGGGTTAGCGGGGGATCTTCAGATACGCAGTATTTT. Protein sequence: CASSLGVSGGSSDTQYF. V and J are TRBV5-6 and TRBJ2-3; 9 bases line up with TRBD2. Trimming cost V 0 bases and J 4 bases; bases outside gene matches: 9. This CDR3 has 17 amino acids. From germline, CDR1 is SGHDT and CDR2 YYEEEE.

CDR3 DNA sequence: TGTGCCAGCAGCTTAGCCGACAGGGCTGGCTACACCTTC. This gives the protein CASSLADRAGYTF. The rearrangement links TRBV7-9 to TRBJ1-2, with 7 bases lining up with TRBD1. Germline values: CDR1 SEHNR, CDR2 FQNEAQ (reference sequence). There are 13 residues in the CDR3. V lost 0 bases, J lost 7 bases, and 2 bases stayed unmatched. Filled out from reference TRBV7-9 and TRBJ1-2, the complete variable domain reads DTGVSQNPRHKITKRGQNVTFRCDPISEHNRLYWYRQTLGQGPEFLTYFQNEAQLEKSRLLSDRFSAERPKGSFSTLEIQRTEQGDSAMYLCASSLADRAGYTFGSGTRLTVV.

This clone was seen more than once but under ten times. V gene TRBV5-1 combines with J gene TRBJ2-7; D is perhaps TRBD1 (6 bases). Trimming took off 2 bases at V and 6 bases at J, with 9 bases between the two ends. The germline CDR1 and CDR2 sequences are SGHRS and YFSETQ. The CDR3 is 12 residues long. CDR3 DNA sequence: TGCGCCAGCAGCTTCGCAGGGGCCGAGCAGTACTTC. Translation: CASSFAGAEQYF.

V and J are TRBV4-2 and TRBJ1-2, with D perhaps matching TRBD1 (5 bases). The CDR3 totals 16 residues. The V gene's germline CDR1 is LGHNA and CDR2 YNFKEQ. V was trimmed by 0 bases and J by 0 bases, leaving 11 bases between them. The CDR3 DNA sequence: TGTGCCAGCAGCCAAGATCCCACAGGAGCTAACTATGGCTACACCTTC. It codes for CASSQDPTGANYGYTF.

This clone was recorded only once. The J gene is TRBJ1-3, the V gene TRBV10-3; D perhaps matches TRBD1 (5 bases). V was clipped by 3 bases and J by 3 bases, with 9 bases between them. The CDR3 runs 14 residues. Germline values: CDR1 ENHRY, CDR2 SYGVKD. The CDR3 sequence is CAISDSGDGNTIYF. The CDR3 bases are TGTGCCATCAGTGATTCGGGGGATGGAAACACCATATATTTT.

The rearrangement uses TRBV7-9 and TRBJ2-2; tentatively, D is TRBD1 or TRBD2 (5 bases each). The CDR3 contains 12 residues. CDR1 and CDR2 (germline): SEHNR, FQNEAQ (reference sequence). Trimming took off 3 bases at V and 7 bases at J, with 6 bases between the two ends. The DNA for the CDR3 is TGTGCCAGCAGCTTGGGGGTCGGGGAGCTGTTTTTT. This encodes CASSLGVGELFF.

Within the sample, this clone is medium-sized (0.01 to 0.1%). The gene calls are TRBV5-1 and TRBJ1-2; no reliable D call. V was pared by 4 bases and J by 2 bases, with 12 bases between. Germline-derived CDR1 and CDR2 are SGHRS and YFSETQ. The CDR3 consists of 14 residues. Here the CDR3 reads CASSHPRNNYGYTF. The CDR3 DNA sequence: TGCGCCAGCAGCCATCCAAGGAACAACTATGGCTACACCTTC.

This chain uses TRBV11-2 with TRBJ1-5; no clear D. Germline V lookup: CDR1 SGHAT, CDR2 FQNNGV. This CDR3 comprises 15 residues. V gave up 5 bases and J gave up 0 bases, with 11 bases separating them. The CDR3 coding sequence is TGTGCCAGCAGCCCACAGCCGTATAGCAATCAGCCCCAGCATTTT. Protein: CASSPQPYSNQPQHF. Full variable domain (missing parts from reference TRBV11-2 and TRBJ1-5): EAGVAQSPRYKIIEKRQSVAFWCNPISGHATLYWYQQILGQGPKLLIQFQNNGVVDDSQLPKDRFSAERLKGVDSTLKIQPAKLEDSAVYLCASSPQPYSNQPQHFGDGTRLSIL.

The chain carries TRBV4-1 and TRBJ2-7, with TRBD1 matching over 10 bases. The V gene end was trimmed by 4 bases and the J gene end by 2 bases; junction bases not matched to a gene: 8. CDR3 length: 16 amino acids. From germline, CDR1 is MGHRA and CDR2 YSYEKL. The CDR3 is CASSPRGTGATYEQYF. DNA of the CDR3: TGCGCCAGCAGCCCCCGTGGGACAGGGGCCACCTACGAGCAGTACTTC.

The chain carries TRBV19 and TRBJ2-1, with 10 bases that match TRBD2. Per germline, CDR1 LNHDA and CDR2 SQIVND (reference sequence). With V trimmed by 3 bases and J by 4 bases, 6 bases remained unmatched. The CDR3 sequence is 16 residues long. CDR3 residues: CASSMSGGAVYNEQFF. As DNA, the CDR3 is TGTGCCAGTAGTATGAGCGGGGGGGCGGTATACAATGAGCAGTTCTTC.

The genes are TRBV5-6 and TRBJ2-1; TRBD1 matches 8 bases. Germline loops: CDR1 SGHDT, CDR2 YYEEEE. Losses at the gene ends were 7 bases for V and 4 bases for J; bases not matched to a gene: 10. The CDR3 runs to 15 residues. The CDR3 loop reads CASVSRGQGYNEQFF. Written as DNA, the CDR3 is TGTGCCAGCGTCTCACGCGGACAGGGATACAATGAGCAGTTCTTC.

CDR3 in amino acids: CASSLGTATNEKLFF. For the CDR3, the DNA is TGTGCCAGCAGCTTGGGAACAGCAACTAATGAAAAACTGTTTTTT. The V gene is TRBV5-8, the J gene TRBJ1-4; no firm D call. CDR1 and CDR2 from the germline V gene are SGHTS and YDEGEE. This CDR3 region has 15 residues. V was pared by 0 bases and J by 0 bases, with 6 bases between.

This clone appeared a single time. The chain uses TRBV5-3 and TRBJ2-5, with D possibly being TRBD1 (6 bases). TRBV5-3 is identified as an open reading frame with a role that is uncertain. V was pared by 0 bases and J by 5 bases, with 14 bases between. This CDR3 is built from 15 residues. The CDR3 sequence: CARSLGGNRAETQYF. The CDR3 DNA is TGTGCCAGAAGCTTGGGGGGTAACAGGGCGGAGACCCAGTACTTC.

V and J are TRBV7-9 and TRBJ2-3; D perhaps matches TRBD1 (5 bases). The V and J ends lost 4 bases and 5 bases respectively, with 7 bases between them. Germline V gene sequence: CDR1 SEHNR, CDR2 FQNEAQ (reference sequence). This CDR3 has 12 amino acids. In nucleotides, the CDR3 is TGTGCCAGCAGCTCAGGGAAAGATACGCAGTATTTT. Its translation: CASSSGKDTQYF.

The chain carries TRBV19 and TRBJ1-4; D perhaps matches TRBD1 (6 bases). V dropped 4 bases and J dropped 8 bases, with 23 bases sitting between them. CDR1 and CDR2 from the germline V gene are LNHDA and SQIVND (reference sequence). This CDR3 is built from 17 residues. The CDR3, as DNA: TGTGCCAGTAGTACCCCATTCGGGGGGGCCATAGAAGAAAAACTGTTTTTT. This gives the protein CASSTPFGGAIEEKLFF.

The chain combines TRBV6-1 with TRBJ2-5, with D unclear. The CDR3 is made up of 13 amino acids. V shed 5 bases and J shed 5 bases, with 12 bases lying between them. The germline V gene has CDR1 MNHNS and CDR2 SASEGT. CDR3 amino acids: CASSILGRETQYF. Here the CDR3 DNA reads TGTGCCAGCAGTATCCTAGGAAGGGAGACCCAGTACTTC.

There are a few counts of this clone. This sample also contains other DNA sequences that code for the same CDR3. The V gene is TRBV2, the J gene TRBJ2-7, with 8 bases that match TRBD2. Trimming removed 9 bases from V and 6 bases from J; junction bases left unmatched: 1. The germline V gene has CDR1 SNHLY and CDR2 FYNNEI. The CDR3 contains 10 residues. The CDR3 DNA sequence: TGTGCCAGTAGCGGGGTCGAGCAGTACTTC. Its translation: CASSGVEQYF.

The rearrangement links TRBV5-4 to TRBJ2-3, with 8 bases identical to TRBD1. Germline CDR1 reads SGHNT; CDR2 reads YYREEE (reference sequence). V lost 4 bases and J lost 5; bases outside the gene matches: 6. This CDR3 region has 14 residues. The CDR3 spells CASSIRTGRDTQYF. In DNA form, the CDR3 reads TGTGCCAGCAGCATCCGGACAGGGAGAGATACGCAGTATTTT.

The gene calls are TRBV4-1 and TRBJ2-7, with 14 bases lining up with TRBD2. Germline V gives CDR1 MGHRA, CDR2 YSYEKL. V lost 4 bases to trimming and J lost 5 bases; unmatched junction nucleotides: 7. This CDR3 has 16 residues. In DNA, the CDR3 is TGCGCCAGCAGCCCAGGACTAGCGGGAGGATCCCACGAGCAGTACTTC. Encoded protein: CASSPGLAGGSHEQYF.

The chain couples TRBV29-1 to TRBJ1-2; D call uncertain. The ends were cut back, 0 bases at V and 4 bases at J, with 15 bases in the middle. The CDR3 length is 15 residues. Germline assignment: CDR1 SQVTM and CDR2 ANQGSEA. The CDR3 bases are TGCAGCGTTGAAGAGTTAGCTCCCCGGGGCTATGGCTACACCTTC. It is translated as CSVEELAPRGYGYTF.